This T cell receptor beta chain was documented in a study of blood T cells in healthy people across ages. Study results and limitations: Older individuals had lower TCR beta diversity per million T cells (the decline was roughly linear). TCR beta diversity was tightly associated with the proportion of naive T cells. Both higher diversity and more naive CD4+ cells marked long-lived donors when set against aged donors.

Healthy Russian Caucasian donors spanned ages about 6 to 95 years. Next came a second PCR, run for about 6 to 11 cycles, which used a sample-barcoded 5' primer along with a J-beta primer mix. A single record per CDR3 protein comes from TCRdb applying MiXCR to the 5' RACE reads. The table has roughly 830,000 distinct CDR3 sequences, approximately 59% seen once. Trimming pared 6 bases from V and 7 bases from J, leaving 16 bases between. The CDR3 loop spans 14 amino acids. CDR1 MDHEN and CDR2 SYDVKM come from the germline V gene. Concerning this clonotype: Its matching antigen is unknown.

Sequencing was carried out using blood. The chain carries TRBV28 and TRBJ1-5, with D possibly matching TRBD1 (6 bases). The receptor's source is a man aged 25-40 years in good health. The CDR3 protein is CASSDTGIGQPQHF. The CDR3 nucleotides read TGTGCCAGCAGCGATACAGGGATAGGACAGCCCCAGCATTTT. The full variable domain, completed using reference TRBV28 and TRBJ1-5, is DVKVTQSSRYLVKRTGEKVFLECVQDMDHENMFWYRQDPGLGLRLIYFSYDVKMKEKGDIPEGYSVSREKKERFSLILESASTNQTSMYLCASSDTGIGQPQHFGDGTRLSIL.